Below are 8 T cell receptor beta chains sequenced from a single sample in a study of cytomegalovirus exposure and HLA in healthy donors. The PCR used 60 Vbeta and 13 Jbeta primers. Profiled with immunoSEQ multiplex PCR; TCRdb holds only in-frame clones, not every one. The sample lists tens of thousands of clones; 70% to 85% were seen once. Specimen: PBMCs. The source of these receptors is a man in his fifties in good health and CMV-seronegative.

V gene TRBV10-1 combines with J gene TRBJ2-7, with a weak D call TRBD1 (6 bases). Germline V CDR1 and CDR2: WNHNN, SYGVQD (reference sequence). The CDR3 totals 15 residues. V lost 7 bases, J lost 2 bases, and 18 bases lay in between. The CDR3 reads CASKASGTPPYEQYF. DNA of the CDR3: TGCGCCAGCAAAGCCTCCGGGACACCCCCCTACGAGCAGTACTTC.

The CDR3, as DNA: TGTGCCAGCAGCCGGGAGGGGTGGGGGCGAGCGACAAGCTACACCTTC. Its translation: CASSREGWGRATSYTF. The J gene is TRBJ1-2, the V gene TRBV7-9; maybe TRBD1 (6 bases). V lost 5 bases, J lost 9 bases, and 25 bases lay in between. Germline lookup yields CDR1 SEHNR and CDR2 FQNEAQ (reference sequence). This CDR3 comprises 16 residues.

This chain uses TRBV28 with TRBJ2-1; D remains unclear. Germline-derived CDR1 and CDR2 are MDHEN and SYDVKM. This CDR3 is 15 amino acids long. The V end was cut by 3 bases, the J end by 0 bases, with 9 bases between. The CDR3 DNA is TGTGCCAGCAGTTTGTTCCAACACTCCTACAATGAGCAGTTCTTC. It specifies CASSLFQHSYNEQFF.

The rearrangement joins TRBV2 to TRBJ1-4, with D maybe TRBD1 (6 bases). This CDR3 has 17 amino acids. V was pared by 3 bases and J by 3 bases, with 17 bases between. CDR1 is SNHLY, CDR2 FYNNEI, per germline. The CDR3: CASSDEGRGFSNEKLFF. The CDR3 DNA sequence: TGTGCCAGCAGTGACGAGGGCAGGGGCTTTTCTAATGAAAAACTGTTTTTT.

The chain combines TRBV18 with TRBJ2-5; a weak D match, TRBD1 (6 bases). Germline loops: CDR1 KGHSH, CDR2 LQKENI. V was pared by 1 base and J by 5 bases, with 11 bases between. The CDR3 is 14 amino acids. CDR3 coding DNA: TGTGCCAGCTCACCACTATTAAGGGGGGAGACCCAGTACTTC. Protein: CASSPLLRGETQYF. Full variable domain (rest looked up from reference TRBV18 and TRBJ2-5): NAGVMQNPRHLVRRRGQEARLRCSPMKGHSHVYWYRQLPEEGLKFMVYLQKENIIDESGMPKERFSAEFPKEGPSILRIQQVVRGDSAAYFCASSPLLRGETQYFGPGTRLLVL.

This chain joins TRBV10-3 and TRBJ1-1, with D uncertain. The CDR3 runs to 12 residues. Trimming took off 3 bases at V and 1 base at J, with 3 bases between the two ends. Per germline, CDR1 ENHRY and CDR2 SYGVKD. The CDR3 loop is CAISDQNTEAFF. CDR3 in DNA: TGTGCCATCAGTGACCAGAACACTGAAGCTTTCTTT.

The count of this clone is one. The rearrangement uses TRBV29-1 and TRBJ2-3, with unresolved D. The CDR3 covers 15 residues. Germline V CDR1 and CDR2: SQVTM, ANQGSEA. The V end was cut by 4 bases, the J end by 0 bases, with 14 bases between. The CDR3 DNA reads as TGCAGCGTTGTCGGCGGCGGTCCGAGCACAGATACGCAGTATTTT. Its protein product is CSVVGGGPSTDTQYF.

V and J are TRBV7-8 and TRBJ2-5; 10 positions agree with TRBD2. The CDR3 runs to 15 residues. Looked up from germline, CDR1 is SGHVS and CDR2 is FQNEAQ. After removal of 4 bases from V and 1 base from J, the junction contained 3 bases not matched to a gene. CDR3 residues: CASSSLAGGQETQYF. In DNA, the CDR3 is TGTGCCAGCAGCTCCTTAGCGGGAGGCCAAGAGACCCAGTACTTC.